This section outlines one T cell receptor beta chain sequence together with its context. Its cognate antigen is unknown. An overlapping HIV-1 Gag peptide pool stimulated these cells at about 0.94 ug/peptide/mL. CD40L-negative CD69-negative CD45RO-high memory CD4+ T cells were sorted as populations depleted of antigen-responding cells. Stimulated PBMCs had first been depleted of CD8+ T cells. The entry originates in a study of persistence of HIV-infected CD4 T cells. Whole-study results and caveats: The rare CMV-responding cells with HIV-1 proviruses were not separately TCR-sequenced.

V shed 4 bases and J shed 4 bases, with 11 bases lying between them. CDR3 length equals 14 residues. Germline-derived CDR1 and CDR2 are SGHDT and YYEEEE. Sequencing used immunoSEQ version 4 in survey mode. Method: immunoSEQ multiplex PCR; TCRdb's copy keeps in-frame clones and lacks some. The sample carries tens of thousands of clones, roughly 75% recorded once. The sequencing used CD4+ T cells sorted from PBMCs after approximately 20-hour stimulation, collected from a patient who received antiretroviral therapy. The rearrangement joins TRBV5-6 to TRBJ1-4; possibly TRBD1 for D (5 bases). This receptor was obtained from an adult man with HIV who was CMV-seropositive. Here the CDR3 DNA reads TGTGCCAGCAGCCCGGGACCGTATAATGAAAAACTGTTTTTT. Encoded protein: CASSPGPYNEKLFF. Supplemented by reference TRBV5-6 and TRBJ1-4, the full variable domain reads DAGVTQSPTHLIKTRGQQVTLRCSPKSGHDTVSWYQQALGQGPQFIFQYYEEEERQRGNFPDRFSGHQFPNYSSELNVNALLLGDSALYLCASSPGPYNEKLFFGSGTQLSVL.